Below, 24 T cell receptor beta chains from the same sample are listed, as sequenced in a study of CD8 T cells in ankylosing spondylitis. Study-wide results and caveats: Blood of patients with ankylosing spondylitis appeared to be characterized by a TCR beta motif of 8 or 9 highly homologous variants.

TCRdb re-analysed the 5' RACE reads in MiXCR, keeping a single row per CDR3 protein. The table shows almost 400,000 distinct CDR3 sequences, with 20% to 25% occurring only once. The antigens for these receptors are not known. The material sequenced was blood, either unsorted or a sorted T cell fraction (not recorded which). The receptor source for this set is a male donor with ankylosing spondylitis.

The V and J genes are TRBV7-9 and TRBJ2-1; maybe TRBD1 (5 bases). Between the trimmed V and J ends, which lost 1 base and 3 bases, there was a span of 10 bases. Germline V lookup: CDR1 SEHNR, CDR2 FQNEAQ (reference sequence). This CDR3 has 15 amino acids. The CDR3 protein is CASSLGGRVYNEQFF. CDR3 nucleotides: TGTGCCAGCAGCTTAGGAGGCAGGGTCTACAATGAGCAGTTCTTC.

V and J are TRBV5-1 and TRBJ2-1; TRBD1 might be the D (6 bases). Germline loops: CDR1 SGHRS, CDR2 YFSETQ. V shed 1 base and J shed 5 bases, with 13 bases lying between them. This CDR3 contains 15 residues. The CDR3 nucleotides read TGCGCCAGCAGCTTGAACGGGGCAGGGGACAATGAGCAGTTCTTC. It is translated as CASSLNGAGDNEQFF.

This clonotype was picked up a small number of times. The chain has TRBV6-4 and TRBJ2-7; D is unresolved. Trimming pared 2 bases from V and 3 bases from J, leaving 11 bases between. CDR3 length equals 14 residues. CDR1 MRHNA and CDR2 SNTAGT come from the germline V gene. This CDR3 reads CASSDPRPVYEQYF. CDR3 nucleotides: TGTGCCAGCAGTGACCCCCGCCCCGTCTACGAGCAGTACTTC.

The sample holds a few counts of this clonotype. This chain's CDR3 is CASSLDLPGTQYF. The CDR3 bases are TGTGCCAGCAGCCTCGACCTCCCTGGGACCCAGTACTTC. This sequence joins TRBV11-2 and TRBJ2-5; D unclear. Germline CDR1 reads SGHAT; CDR2 reads FQNNGV. The ends were cut back, 5 bases at V and 7 bases at J, with 14 bases in the middle. CDR3 length: 13 amino acids.

The rearrangement uses TRBV7-8 and TRBJ2-2; D possibly uses TRBD1 or TRBD2 (5 bases each). With 8 bases removed from V and 13 bases from J, the gap between germline ends came to 20 bases. This CDR3 region has 13 residues. Germline CDR1 and CDR2: SGHVS and FQNEAQ. The CDR3 here is CASLVPGARGLFF. CDR3 nucleotide sequence: TGTGCCAGCCTAGTCCCCGGGGCGAGGGGGCTGTTTTTT.

The V gene is TRBV5-1, the J gene TRBJ2-1; 7 nucleotides agree with TRBD2. The ends lost 4 bases at V and 10 bases at J; junction bases unmatched: 17. Germline lookup yields CDR1 SGHRS and CDR2 YFSETQ. This CDR3 is built from 16 residues. DNA for the CDR3: TGCGCCAGCAGCGCTGGAGGACTAGGGGCCTTCAGGGAGCAGTTCTTC. Its protein is CASSAGGLGAFREQFF.

This clonotype was seen a few times. This chain connects TRBV5-1 to TRBJ1-5; the D is unclear. The CDR3 has 15 residues. From germline, CDR1 is SGHRS and CDR2 YFSETQ. Trimming left V 6 bases short and J 2 bases short, with 15 bases between. CDR3 protein: CASTPWFPGNQPQHF. As DNA, the CDR3 is TGCGCCAGCACGCCCTGGTTTCCGGGCAATCAGCCCCAGCATTTT.

V usage is TRBV7-2 and J usage is TRBJ2-7, with a tentative D call TRBD2 (5 bases). This CDR3 contains 13 residues. Trimming took off 5 bases at V and 6 bases at J, with 14 bases between the two ends. Germline CDR1 SGHTA, CDR2 FQGNSA. CDR3 nucleotide sequence: TGTGCCAGCAGCCCCCCCCCTAGCACCGAGCAGTACTTC. This codes for CASSPPPSTEQYF.

The rearrangement links TRBV7-2 to TRBJ2-5; D call uncertain. CDR3 length: 15 amino acids. In germline, CDR1 is SGHTA, CDR2 FQGNSA. V lost 3 bases to trimming and J lost 1 base, with 12 bases between them. As DNA, the CDR3 is TGTGCCAGCAGCTTGCCCAGTTTTTTCCAAGAGACCCAGTACTTC. Translating gives CASSLPSFFQETQYF.

This clonotype was seen a handful of times. The chain joins TRBV4-3 to TRBJ1-1; the D gene is possibly TRBD1 (6 bases). Trimming cost V 3 bases and J 8 bases, with 13 bases left between them. Germline V gene sequence: CDR1 LGHNA, CDR2 YSLEER. The length of the CDR3 is 13 residues. The DNA for the CDR3 is TGCGCCAGCAGCCAGCGGCAGGGGTTGGAAGCTTTCTTT. This sequence encodes CASSQRQGLEAFF.

This clonotype has just one count. The chain combines TRBV6-1 with TRBJ2-7; TRBD1 aligns across 10 bases. The J segment lost 2 bases and the V segment lost 4 bases, leaving 5 bases of the junction unmatched. The CDR3 sequence is 15 residues long. The V gene's germline CDR1 is MNHNS and CDR2 SASEGT. The CDR3 region has the DNA TGTGCCAGCAGTGGACAGGACAGGGGGGCCTACGAGCAGTACTTC. This translates into CASSGQDRGAYEQYF.

This clonotype was detected a few times. J is TRBJ2-7 and V is TRBV7-9, with a possible D match to TRBD2 (5 bases). The CDR3 sequence is 16 residues long. V gave up 5 bases and J gave up 1 base, with 18 bases separating them. Germline V CDR1 and CDR2: SEHNR, FQNEAQ (reference sequence). CDR3 residues: CASSRKGRRGSYEQYF. In DNA form, the CDR3 reads TGTGCCAGCAGCCGAAAAGGTCGTCGGGGATCCTACGAGCAGTACTTC.

This clonotype came up a few times. The chain employs TRBV20-1 and TRBJ2-7; D gene uncertain. Trimming shortened V by 5 bases and J by 4 bases, and 12 bases separated the two germline ends. This CDR3 is built from 12 residues. Germline assignment: CDR1 DFQATT and CDR2 SNEGSKA (reference sequence). The CDR3 coding sequence is TGCAGTGCTCCACAAATGGGGTACGAGCAGTACTTC. It is translated as CSAPQMGYEQYF.

This clonotype was recorded a few times. The gene calls are TRBV4-1 and TRBJ1-3; no firm D call. This CDR3 region has 16 residues. Trimming shortened V by 5 bases and J by 0 bases, and 14 bases separated the two germline ends. Per the germline V gene, CDR1 is MGHRA and CDR2 is YSYEKL. CDR3 sequence reads: CASSSPPAFSGNTIYF. In nucleotides, the CDR3 is TGCGCCAGCAGCTCCCCCCCTGCCTTCTCTGGAAACACCATATATTTT.

This clonotype was picked up a small number of times. The chain couples TRBV4-2 to TRBJ2-1; D is undetermined. This CDR3 comprises 16 residues. Per the germline V gene, CDR1 is LGHNA and CDR2 is YNFKEQ. The V and J ends lost 1 base and 2 bases respectively, with 12 bases between them. Written as DNA, the CDR3 is TGTGCCAGCAGCCAAGGGTCTAGTGGGGCCTACAATGAGCAGTTCTTC. It yields the protein CASSQGSSGAYNEQFF.

This clonotype was counted a few times. The chain recombines TRBV28 with TRBJ2-5; weak D call: TRBD1 (5 bases). Germline CDR1 and CDR2: MDHEN and SYDVKM. This CDR3 contains 16 residues. V was shortened by 4 bases and J by 3 bases, with 18 bases between the two germline ends. The CDR3 spells CASSSLDNWDKETQYF. As DNA, the CDR3 is TGTGCCAGCAGTTCGTTGGACAATTGGGATAAAGAGACCCAGTACTTC.

This clonotype was counted between two and nine times. This chain uses TRBV20-1 with TRBJ1-5; D not certain. V shed 6 bases and J shed 0 bases, with 12 bases lying between them. Germline lookup yields CDR1 DFQATT and CDR2 SNEGSKA (reference sequence). The CDR3 runs to 14 residues. The chain's CDR3 is CSAQEGGSNQPQHF. CDR3 DNA sequence: TGCAGTGCACAAGAGGGAGGTAGCAATCAGCCCCAGCATTTT.

CDR3 in DNA: TGCGCCAGCAGCCCCGGGGAGGGGACTGAAAAACTGTTTTTT. This codes for CASSPGEGTEKLFF. The chain combines TRBV5-1 with TRBJ1-4; tentative D call: TRBD1 (5 bases). The CDR3 consists of 14 residues. Germline CDR1 is SGHRS and CDR2 is YFSETQ. V dropped 4 bases and J dropped 7 bases, with 14 bases sitting between them.

This clonotype was detected a few times. The V and J genes are TRBV2 and TRBJ1-2; D uncertain. CDR3 length: 15 residues. V lost 10 bases and J lost 0, with 18 bases in between. The germline V gene has CDR1 SNHLY and CDR2 FYNNEI. Here the CDR3 reads CAILAADFSNYGYTF. CDR3 coding DNA: TGTGCCATTCTAGCGGCAGATTTTTCTAACTATGGCTACACCTTC.

On this clonotype: Being one base from a much bigger clone, this may be a read error. The J gene is TRBJ2-5, the V gene TRBV5-1, with 8 bases identical to TRBD2. The germline gives CDR1 SGHRS, CDR2 YFSETQ. This CDR3 has 16 amino acids. The CDR3 coding sequence is TGCGCCAGCAGCACCGCACGTAGCGGGATAGTAGAGACCCTGTACTTC. It yields the protein CASSTARSGIVETLYF.

This chain joins TRBV11-3 and TRBJ2-1; D not certain. CDR3 length: 13 residues. Deletions cut 5 bases from V and 7 bases from J, with 12 bases between. Germline V gives CDR1 SGHNT, CDR2 YENEEA. CDR3 in DNA: TGTGCCAGCAGCGCTAGGGAACCTAATGAGCAGTTCTTC. Encoded protein: CASSAREPNEQFF.

The chain employs TRBV5-1 and TRBJ2-3, with a weak D call TRBD2 (5 bases). Germline V gene sequence: CDR1 SGHRS, CDR2 YFSETQ. The germline V and J ends were trimmed by 1 base and 0 bases, with 9 bases remaining between them. The CDR3 is made up of 15 amino acids. DNA of the CDR3: TGCGCCAGCAGCTTGACCCTAGCTAGCACAGATACGCAGTATTTT. Amino acid sequence: CASSLTLASTDTQYF. The variable domain in full, with the rest retrieved from reference TRBV5-1 and TRBJ2-3, is KAGVTQTPRYLIKTRGQQVTLSCSPISGHRSVSWYQQTPGQGLQFLFEYFSETQRNKGNFPGRFSGRQFSNSRSEMNVSTLELGDSALYLCASSLTLASTDTQYFGPGTRLTVL.

In this sample, this clonotype turned up a few times. V usage is TRBV7-2 and J usage is TRBJ1-5, with D perhaps matching TRBD1 (6 bases). Germline lookup yields CDR1 SGHTA and CDR2 FQGNSA. The CDR3 covers 15 residues. V dropped 2 bases and J dropped 3 bases, with 11 bases sitting between them. The CDR3 bases are TGTGCCAGCAGCTTAAGCACAGGGAACAATCAGCCCCAGCATTTT. Residues: CASSLSTGNNQPQHF.

Only a few counts were recorded for this clonotype. The chain links TRBV11-1 to TRBJ2-6; the match to TRBD2 covers 7 bases. Germline V CDR1 and CDR2: SGHAT, FQDESV (reference sequence). The ends lost 5 bases at V and 6 bases at J; junction bases unmatched: 16. The CDR3 has 18 residues. CDR3 bases: TGTGCCAGCAGCCAGCGGGACGCCCCTCAATTTCAGGCCAACGTCCTGACTTTC. This codes for CASSQRDAPQFQANVLTF.